Presented here are 9 T cell receptor beta chains from one specimen sequenced in a study of T-cell reconstitution after alpha-beta-depleted transplantation in children. TCRbeta library preparation incorporated unique molecular identifiers. TCRdb analysed the PCR reads with MiXCR anew, one entry per CDR3 protein. The profile covers hundreds of thousands of distinct CDR3 sequences, with roughly a tenth appearing a single time and around 2% taken by the ten largest. The material sequenced was PBMCs, taken before TCRalphabeta/CD19-depleted stem cell transplant. These receptor sequences come from a child aged 2-15 years with inherited bone marrow failure, due to receive a stem cell transplant.

With regard to this clonotype: Being one base from a much bigger clone, this may be a read error. V usage is TRBV9 and J usage is TRBJ1-3; D remains ambiguous. Germline V gene lookup returns CDR1 SGDLS and CDR2 YYNGEE. V was cut by 2 bases and J by 1 base, with 16 bases left in between. The CDR3 extends over 17 amino acids. The CDR3 DNA reads TGTGCCAGCAGCGTGCCTCGAGTAATGAATTCTGGAAACACCATATATTTT. Translation gives CASSVPRVMNSGNTIYF.

The CDR3 nucleotides are TGTGCCAGCTCACCATCGGGCCGGCAAGAGACCCAGTACTTC. It specifies CASSPSGRQETQYF. The chain has TRBV18 and TRBJ2-5; D unclear. V was shortened by 2 bases and J by 2 bases, with 9 bases between the two germline ends. The CDR3 is 14 residues long. Germline V gives CDR1 KGHSH, CDR2 LQKENI.

This clonotype came up many times. This sequence joins TRBV5-1 and TRBJ2-6; D gene uncertain. Between the trimmed V and J ends, which lost 4 bases and 0 bases, there was a span of 14 bases. The germline V gene encodes CDR1 SGHRS and CDR2 YFSETQ. The length of the CDR3 is 17 residues. The CDR3 DNA sequence: TGCGCCAGCAGCAAGGACCCCGGCGGCTCTGGGGCCAACGTCCTGACTTTC. Its translation: CASSKDPGGSGANVLTF.

This clonotype has a count of ten or more. The chain is built from TRBV29-1 and TRBJ1-2, with a possible D match to TRBD1 (5 bases). Germline CDR1 is SQVTM and CDR2 is ANQGSEA. The CDR3 is made up of 11 amino acids. V lost 6 bases, J lost 8 bases, and 13 bases lay in between. As DNA, the CDR3 is TGCAGCGTGATCAGGGTGGGCGGCTACACCTTC. Translation: CSVIRVGGYTF. Using reference TRBV29-1 and TRBJ1-2 for the parts outside the CDR3, the full variable domain is SAVISQKPSRDICQRGTSLTIQCQVDSQVTMMFWYRQQPGQSLTLIATANQGSEATYESGFVIDKFPISRPNLTFSTLTVSNMSPEDSSIYLCSVIRVGGYTFGSGTRLTVV.

This clonotype was detected ten times or more. This chain links TRBV29-1 with TRBJ2-2; D possibly corresponds to TRBD2 (5 bases). Trimming pared 7 bases from V and 1 base from J, leaving 10 bases between. Germline V gives CDR1 SQVTM, CDR2 ANQGSEA. This CDR3 is built from 13 residues. CDR3 DNA: TGCAGCGCTGGGAGCGGGAACACCGGGGAGCTGTTTTTT. Translating it yields CSAGSGNTGELFF.

There are many counts of this clonotype. V gene TRBV28 combines with J gene TRBJ2-7; 9 bases line up with TRBD1. J lost 3 bases, V lost 3 bases, and 6 bases had no gene match. The germline CDR1 and CDR2 sequences are MDHEN and SYDVKM. This CDR3 comprises 15 residues. CDR3 nucleotide sequence: TGTGCCAGCAGTTTTCCCGGGACAGGGCGCTACGAGCAGTACTTC. The encoded protein is CASSFPGTGRYEQYF.

Written as DNA, the CDR3 is TGTGCCAGCAGCTTTGTGGAGGGAGGCCAAGAGACCCAGTACTTC. It encodes CASSFVEGGQETQYF. The chain employs TRBV7-9 and TRBJ2-5; the D gene is possibly TRBD2 (6 bases). This CDR3 has 15 residues. Trimming removed 3 bases from V and 1 base from J, with 12 bases in between. CDR1 is SEHNR, CDR2 FQNEAQ, per germline (reference sequence).

The sample holds many counts of this clonotype. The chain links TRBV20-1 to TRBJ2-1, with 14 bases identical to TRBD2. Germline V gene sequence: CDR1 DFQATT, CDR2 SNEGSKA (reference sequence). CDR3 length: 14 residues. The V segment lost 7 bases and the J segment 9 bases; nucleotides outside the gene matches: 8. The CDR3 protein is CSVETSGRGGEQFF. Written as DNA, the CDR3 is TGCAGTGTTGAGACTAGCGGGAGGGGTGGTGAGCAGTTCTTC.

This clonotype was seen many times. The V and J genes are TRBV4-3 and TRBJ2-7; TRBD1 or TRBD2 may be the D gene (5 bases each). The CDR3 has 15 amino acids. Trimming shortened V by 2 bases and J by 2 bases, and 13 bases separated the two germline ends. Per germline, CDR1 LGHNA and CDR2 YSLEER. The CDR3 nucleotides read TGCGCCAGCAGCCAAAGGGACGGTACGGCCTACGAGCAGTACTTC. Translated: CASSQRDGTAYEQYF.